These 23 T cell receptor beta chains came from one sample sequenced in a study of CD8 T cells in Susac syndrome. An input of about 0.5 to 1 ug of RNA was subjected to reverse transcription using random hexamers. TCRdb re-derived calls from the immunoSEQ multiplex PCR reads in MiXCR, one entry per CDR3 protein. The sample lists roughly 80,000 distinct CDR3 sequences; 94% were seen once. Sequenced material: CD8+ T cells from PBMCs. The source is a human donor with Susac syndrome.

This chain joins TRBV21-1 and TRBJ2-5; the D call of TRBD2 is as the table states it, not checked on the DNA. TRBV21-1 is designated a pseudogene. CDR3 length: 15 residues. The CDR3 DNA follows: TGTGCCAGCAACCTATGGCCGGGGGGGCAAGAGACCCAGTACTTC. This translates into CASNLWPGGQETQYF.

The V gene is TRBV20-1, the J gene TRBJ2-2, with a possible D match to TRBD1 (5 bases). The CDR3 spans 14 residues. Germline V gives CDR1 DFQATT, CDR2 SNEGSKA (reference sequence). V dropped 6 bases and J dropped 1 base, with 12 bases sitting between them. For the CDR3, the DNA is TGCAGTGCCGCCGACAGCCTGAACACCGGGGAGCTGTTTTTT. It yields the protein CSAADSLNTGELFF.

This clonotype occurred once. This chain links TRBV6-5 with TRBJ2-7; 8 nucleotides align to TRBD1. Losses at the gene ends were 8 bases for V and 3 bases for J; bases not matched to a gene: 6. Germline V gene lookup returns CDR1 MNHEY and CDR2 SVGAGI. The CDR3 loop spans 13 amino acids. CDR3 sequence reads: CASAEDRVYEQYF. Written as DNA, the CDR3 is TGTGCCAGCGCAGAGGACAGGGTCTACGAGCAGTACTTC.

The chain has TRBV27 and TRBJ1-1; D is unresolved. Per the germline V gene, CDR1 is MNHEY and CDR2 is SMNVEV (reference sequence). Trimming took 1 base from V and 1 from J, leaving 4 bases between them. The CDR3 sequence is 13 residues long. CDR3 coding DNA: TGTGCCAGCAGTTTATACCAGAACACTGAAGCTTTCTTT. Its translation: CASSLYQNTEAFF.

The chain combines TRBV30 with TRBJ2-7; TRBD1 matches at 7 bases. With V trimmed by 0 bases and J by 4 bases, 6 bases remained unmatched. Germline assignment: CDR1 GTSNPN and CDR2 SVGIG (reference sequence). The CDR3 is made up of 14 amino acids. CDR3 nucleotide sequence: TGTGCCTGGAGTGTACCGGGACAGCCATACGAGCAGTACTTC. Its translation: CAWSVPGQPYEQYF.

The rearrangement uses TRBV18 and TRBJ1-2; D is uncertain. This CDR3 has 14 residues. Looked up from germline, CDR1 is KGHSH and CDR2 is LQKENI. Between the trimmed V and J ends, which lost 3 bases and 5 bases, there was a span of 13 bases. The CDR3 DNA reads TGTGCCAGCTCACCTGAACCAGGTTCATATGGCTACACCTTC. It specifies CASSPEPGSYGYTF.

CDR3: CASSGRTSGGEPTDTQYF. The CDR3 bases are TGTGCCAGCAGCGGCCGGACTAGCGGGGGGGAACCCACAGATACGCAGTATTTT. This chain joins TRBV7-8 and TRBJ2-3, with 15 positions matching TRBD2. With V trimmed by 5 bases and J by 2 bases, 8 bases remained unmatched. CDR1 and CDR2 from the germline V gene are SGHVS and FQNEAQ. This CDR3 is 18 amino acids long.

The chain recombines TRBV20-1 with TRBJ1-1; D is ambiguous. This CDR3 region has 10 residues. Germline values: CDR1 DFQATT, CDR2 SNEGSKA (reference sequence). V lost 6 bases, J lost 6 bases, and 8 bases lay in between. The CDR3 region is CSAPGSEAFF. The CDR3 DNA reads TGCAGTGCCCCCGGATCTGAAGCTTTCTTT.

The gene calls are TRBV5-6 and TRBJ1-2, with a tentative D call TRBD1 (6 bases). Germline-derived CDR1 and CDR2 are SGHDT and YYEEEE. The length of the CDR3 is 14 residues. V was shortened by 0 bases and J by 6 bases, with 12 bases between the two germline ends. The CDR3 sequence is CASSLGRGADGYTF. In DNA, the CDR3 is TGTGCCAGCAGCTTGGGCAGGGGAGCAGATGGCTACACCTTC.

This sequence joins TRBV20-1 and TRBJ2-1; D call uncertain. There are 13 residues in the CDR3. The germline V and J ends were trimmed by 5 bases and 0 bases, with 8 bases remaining between them. Germline values: CDR1 DFQATT, CDR2 SNEGSKA (reference sequence). CDR3 in amino acids: CSARPSSYNEQFF. CDR3 DNA sequence: TGCAGTGCTCGCCCGAGCTCCTACAATGAGCAGTTCTTC.

CDR3 loop: CASRTGTGEQFF. DNA of the CDR3: TGTGCCAGCAGGACCGGGACAGGCGAGCAGTTCTTC. V usage is TRBV2 and J usage is TRBJ2-1, with 8 positions matching TRBD1. The CDR3 sequence is 12 residues long. Per germline, CDR1 SNHLY and CDR2 FYNNEI. The trim removed 6 bases at V and 10 bases at J, leaving 5 bases unmatched.

The rearrangement joins TRBV20-1 to TRBJ2-7, with D unresolved. CDR3 length: 13 amino acids. V lost 5 bases and J lost 3, with 14 bases in between. Germline values: CDR1 DFQATT, CDR2 SNEGSKA (reference sequence). The CDR3 loop reads CSAPEKGYYEQYF. CDR3 bases: TGCAGTGCTCCGGAAAAGGGTTACTACGAGCAGTACTTC.

In this sample, this clonotype turned up once. CDR3 DNA sequence: TGCAGTGCCAAGGACAGGGGTGCTGAAGCTTTCTTT. Translated, it gives CSAKDRGAEAFF. The chain has TRBV20-1 and TRBJ1-1, with TRBD1 identical over 9 bases. V shed 6 bases and J 6 bases; nucleotides not matched to a gene: 5. CDR3 size: 12 residues. Germline V gives CDR1 DFQATT, CDR2 SNEGSKA (reference sequence).

The CDR3 region is CAWGGLGTGNTEAFF. The CDR3 region has the DNA TGTGCCTGGGGAGGTCTTGGGACAGGAAACACTGAAGCTTTCTTT. The genes are TRBV30 and TRBJ1-1, with 8 bases fitting TRBD1. The CDR3 is made up of 15 amino acids. Per the germline V gene, CDR1 is GTSNPN and CDR2 is SVGIG (reference sequence). V was pared by 5 bases and J by 2 bases, with 10 bases of the junction left unmatched.

This chain uses TRBV20-1 with TRBJ2-2, with 7 bases that match TRBD2. The CDR3 covers 14 residues. J was trimmed by 6 bases and V by 3 bases; bases with no gene match: 7. Germline values: CDR1 DFQATT, CDR2 SNEGSKA (reference sequence). CDR3 loop: CSARLRGRAGELFF. The CDR3 DNA reads TGCAGTGCTAGGTTGCGGGGGAGGGCCGGGGAGCTGTTTTTT.

The J gene is TRBJ1-5, the V gene TRBV9; 7 nucleotides line up with TRBD1. The CDR3 loop spans 15 amino acids. Germline loops: CDR1 SGDLS, CDR2 YYNGEE. V shed 3 bases, J shed 4 bases, and the junction held 7 bases outside the gene matches. CDR3 loop: CASSATGQANQPQHF. Written as DNA, the CDR3 is TGTGCCAGCAGCGCTACTGGACAGGCGAATCAGCCCCAGCATTTT.

The J gene is TRBJ1-5, the V gene TRBV27; 8 nucleotides agree with TRBD1. Germline V gene lookup returns CDR1 MNHEY and CDR2 SMNVEV (reference sequence). With V trimmed by 8 bases and J by 7 bases, 10 bases remained unmatched. This CDR3 contains 14 residues. CDR3: CASAYGQGGQPQHF. The CDR3 DNA reads TGTGCCAGCGCCTACGGACAGGGAGGACAGCCCCAGCATTTT.

V and J are TRBV20-1 and TRBJ1-1; 7 nucleotides line up with TRBD1. There are 12 residues in the CDR3. J was trimmed by 5 bases and V by 5 bases; bases with no gene match: 5. Germline lookup yields CDR1 DFQATT and CDR2 SNEGSKA (reference sequence). The CDR3 nucleotides read TGCAGTGCTTCGACAGGGAGGACTGAAGCTTTCTTT. Protein product: CSASTGRTEAFF.

The V call is TRBV12-3 or TRBV12-4, the J call TRBJ2-1; tentative D call: TRBD2 (5 bases). The length of the CDR3 is 15 residues. V was cut by 4 bases and J by 4 bases, with 14 bases left in between. The CDR3 loop reads CASSYSGSKYNEQFF. In DNA form, the CDR3 reads TGTGCCAGCAGTTACAGCGGATCGAAGTACAATGAGCAGTTCTTC.

This rearrangement joins TRBV20-1 to TRBJ1-2; D might be TRBD1 (5 bases). Trimming took off 5 bases at V and 6 bases at J, with 16 bases between the two ends. This CDR3 comprises 13 residues. Germline assignment: CDR1 DFQATT and CDR2 SNEGSKA (reference sequence). The CDR3 is CSAHPRGEDGYTF. The CDR3 nucleotides are TGCAGTGCTCATCCTCGGGGGGAGGATGGCTACACCTTC.

The sample holds a few counts of this clonotype. The chain employs TRBV7-9 and TRBJ2-1; 7 bases are a match to TRBD2. The V gene end was trimmed by 2 bases and the J gene end by 6 bases; junction bases not matched to a gene: 7. CDR3 size: 15 residues. Germline V gene lookup returns CDR1 SEHNR and CDR2 FQNEAQ (reference sequence). CDR3 coding DNA: TGTGCCAGCAGCTTAAAAACTAGCGAAACCAATGAGCAGTTCTTC. This codes for CASSLKTSETNEQFF. The entire variable domain, with the rest obtained from reference TRBV7-9 and TRBJ2-1, is as follows: DTGVSQNPRHKITKRGQNVTFRCDPISEHNRLYWYRQTLGQGPEFLTYFQNEAQLEKSRLLSDRFSAERPKGSFSTLEIQRTEQGDSAMYLCASSLKTSETNEQFFGPGTRLTVL.

The chain couples TRBV19 to TRBJ2-7; D is perhaps TRBD2 (5 bases). The length of the CDR3 is 13 residues. Trimming cost V 6 bases and J 6 bases, with 15 bases left between them. Germline V CDR1 and CDR2: LNHDA, SQIVND (reference sequence). CDR3 nucleotides: TGTGCCAGTAGCCGAGACGGGGTAGCCGAGCAGTACTTC. Protein: CASSRDGVAEQYF. Drawing the rest from reference TRBV19 and TRBJ2-7, the complete variable domain is DGGITQSPKYLFRKEGQNVTLSCEQNLNHDAMYWYRQDPGQGLRLIYYSQIVNDFQKGDIAEGYSVSREKKESFPLTVTSAQKNPTAFYLCASSRDGVAEQYFGPGTRLTVT.

This chain connects TRBV29-1 to TRBJ2-7; D gene uncertain. Trimming stripped 1 base from V and 2 bases from J, with 15 bases between. CDR3 length: 15 amino acids. Germline V lookup: CDR1 SQVTM, CDR2 ANQGSEA. CDR3 sequence (DNA): TGCAGCGTTGAAGGATTAGAAGGGAACGCCTACGAGCAGTACTTC. Translated: CSVEGLEGNAYEQYF.